This TCR beta chain stems from a study of graft-versus-host responses after intestinal transplantation. About the research overall: Tacrolimus and steroids were given for 2 to 3 years to all recipients after anti-thymocyte globulin induction.

A word on this clone: Antigen specificity is unknown.

The method was immunoSEQ multiplex PCR; TCRdb's version includes in-frame clones alone and lacks a portion of them. Here the sample spans about 130,000 clones, around nine tenths being singletons. This CDR3 comprises 12 residues. V was shortened by 8 bases and J by 3 bases, with 11 bases between the two germline ends. CDR1 and CDR2 from the germline V gene are SGHAT and FQNNGV. Study results and caveats: High graft-versus-host to host-versus-graft T cell clonal ratios marked allografts of patients with graft-donor macrochimerism. Ileal or blood samples showed some GvH clones first, and such clones were also found in recipient marrow. Declining HvG levels early post-transplant were linked to peak circulating GvH clone levels.

The receptor comes from a human donor who received an intestinal transplant. Sequenced material: unstimulated CD4+ T cells sorted from spleen or lymph node cells, taken before intestinal transplant. The V gene is TRBV11-2, the J gene TRBJ2-7, with no clear D. The CDR3 DNA is TGTGCCAGCGGGTCTAGATTCTACGAGCAGTACTTC. It specifies CASGSRFYEQYF.